This is a list of T cell receptor beta chains from one sample in a study of T cell responses to AZD1222 COVID-19 vaccine. TCRdb's copy holds only in-frame clones and misses some; the assay was immunoSEQ multiplex PCR. The sample has around 100,000 clones, roughly 91% seen once. The sequences come from peripheral blood, collected on day 0 of AZD1222 vaccination. Receptors were obtained from an adult in good health. CDR3s include the opening cysteine and the closing phenylalanine or tryptophan. The D gene is left open where the match is weak. Clone size, where shown, is once, few, many, or a class for clones that have expanded.

clone_size | d_call | j_call | v_call | cdr3_length | cdr3_aa | cdr3_nt
NA | NA | TRBJ2-1 | TRBV7-9 | 17 | CASSPPFRISPGNEQFF | TGTGCCAGCAGCCCCCCCTTTCGGATTTCCCCTGGGAATGAGCAGTTCTTC
NA | TRBD1 | TRBJ2-5 | TRBV7-3 | 14 | CASSSGQASGTQYF | TGTGCCAGCAGCTCGGGACAGGCTTCTGGGACCCAGTACTTC
NA | TRBD2 | TRBJ2-1 | TRBV19 | 13 | CASGLAGVNEQFF | TGTGCCAGCGGACTAGCGGGAGTAAATGAGCAGTTCTTC
NA | NA | TRBJ1-1 | TRBV5-1 | 15 | CASSLGGIMNTEAFF | TGCGCCAGCAGCTTGGGCGGCATCATGAACACTGAAGCTTTCTTT
NA | NA | TRBJ1-6 | TRBV28 | 17 | CASSRGEGSSYNSPLHF | TGTGCCAGCAGTAGGGGGGAGGGAAGCTCCTATAATTCACCCCTCCACTTT
NA | NA | TRBJ2-4 | TRBV21-1 | 17 | CASSKVRNRDRENIQYF | TGTGCCAGCAGCAAAGTCAGAAATCGGGACAGGGAAAACATTCAGTACTTC
NA | NA | TRBJ2-2 | TRBV19 | 15 | CASTSILGPTGELFF | TGTGCCAGTACCAGTATACTAGGACCCACCGGGGAGCTGTTTTTT
NA | NA | TRBJ2-7 | TRBV13 | 14 | CASSFGRAVSEQYF | TGTGCCAGCAGCTTCGGACGAGCCGTGTCCGAGCAGTACTTC
NA | NA | TRBJ1-1 | TRBV7-2 | 11 | CASSLLTEAFF | TGTGCCAGCAGCTTGTTAACTGAAGCTTTCTTT
NA | TRBD1 | TRBJ2-7 | TRBV9 | 15 | CASSVNPGQGYEQYF | TGTGCCAGCAGCGTGAATCCGGGACAGGGATACGAGCAGTACTTC
NA | NA | TRBJ1-4 | TRBV18 | 18 | CASSPLALAGSTNEKLFF | TGTGCCAGCTCACCACTTGCCCTTGCAGGATCAACTAATGAAAAACTGTTTTTT
NA | TRBD2 | TRBJ2-3 | TRBV23-1 | 19 | CASSVPRSSGTTPTDTQYF | TGCGCCAGCAGCGTCCCACGGTCTAGCGGAACCACCCCCACAGATACGCAGTATTTT
NA | NA | TRBJ2-1 | TRBV7-8 | 15 | CASSFRAEQYNEQFF | TGTGCCAGCAGCTTTCGAGCGGAGCAATACAATGAGCAGTTCTTC
NA | NA | TRBJ2-2 | TRBV5-4 | 14 | CASSENLDPGELFF | TGTGCCAGCAGCGAAAACTTAGACCCCGGGGAGCTGTTTTTT
NA | NA | TRBJ1-3 | TRBV12-3/TRBV12-4 | 13 | CASSLVRGDTIYF | TGTGCCAGCAGTTTAGTACGAGGGGACACCATATATTTT
NA | TRBD1 | TRBJ1-1 | TRBV10-3 | 13 | CASSGQMNTEAFF | TGTGCCTCTTCGGGACAGATGAACACTGAAGCTTTCTTT
NA | NA | TRBJ2-7 | TRBV5-4 | 13 | CASSLAGSYEQYF | TGTGCCAGCAGCTTGGCAGGGTCCTACGAGCAGTACTTC
NA | NA | TRBJ1-2 | TRBV18 | 19 | CASSPTPGGQELGLRGYTF | TGTGCCAGCTCACCCACCCCCGGGGGGCAGGAGCTCGGGCTACGAGGCTACACCTTC
NA | NA | TRBJ1-6 | TRBV28 | 15 | CASRHGGSGNSPLHF | TGTGCCAGCAGACACGGGGGGTCGGGGAATTCACCCCTCCACTTT
few | NA | TRBJ1-1 | TRBV6-1 | 17 | CASSEVGLMGRLYEAFF | TGTGCCAGCAGTGAAGTAGGGTTAATGGGCAGGCTGTATGAAGCTTTCTTT
NA | TRBD1 | TRBJ1-5 | TRBV4-3 | 16 | CASSQEAGGGDQPQHF | TGCGCCAGCAGCCAAGAAGCAGGGGGCGGGGATCAGCCCCAGCATTTT
NA | NA | TRBJ1-1 | TRBV6-5 | 11 | CASDRNTEAFF | TGTGCCAGCGATCGTAACACTGAAGCTTTCTTT